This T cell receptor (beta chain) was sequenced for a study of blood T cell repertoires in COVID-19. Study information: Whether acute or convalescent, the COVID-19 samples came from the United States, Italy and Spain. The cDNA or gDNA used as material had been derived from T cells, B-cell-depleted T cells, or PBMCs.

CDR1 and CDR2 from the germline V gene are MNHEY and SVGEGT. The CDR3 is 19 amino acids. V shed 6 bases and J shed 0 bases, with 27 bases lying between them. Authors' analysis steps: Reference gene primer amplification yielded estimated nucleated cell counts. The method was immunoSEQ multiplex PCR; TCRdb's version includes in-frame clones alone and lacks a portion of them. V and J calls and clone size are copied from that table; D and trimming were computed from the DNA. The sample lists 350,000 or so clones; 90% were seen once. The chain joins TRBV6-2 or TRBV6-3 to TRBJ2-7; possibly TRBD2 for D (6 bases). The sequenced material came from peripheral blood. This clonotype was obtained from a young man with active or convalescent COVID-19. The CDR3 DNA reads TGTGCCAGCAGCCTTACCCCACCCCGATGGGGGGTAAGCTCCTACGAGCAGTACTTC. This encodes CASSLTPPRWGVSSYEQYF.